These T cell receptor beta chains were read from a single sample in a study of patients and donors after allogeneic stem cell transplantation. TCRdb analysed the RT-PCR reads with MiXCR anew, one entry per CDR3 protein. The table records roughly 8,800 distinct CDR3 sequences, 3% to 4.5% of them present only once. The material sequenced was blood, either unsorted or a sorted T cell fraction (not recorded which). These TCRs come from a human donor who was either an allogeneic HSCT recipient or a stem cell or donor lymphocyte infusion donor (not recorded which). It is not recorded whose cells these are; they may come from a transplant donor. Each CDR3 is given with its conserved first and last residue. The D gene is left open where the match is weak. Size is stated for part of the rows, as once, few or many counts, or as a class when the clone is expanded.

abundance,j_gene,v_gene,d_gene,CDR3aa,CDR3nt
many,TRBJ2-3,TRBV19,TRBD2,CASRIAGGPDTQYF,TGTGCCAGTAGGATCGCGGGGGGGCCAGATACGCAGTATTTT
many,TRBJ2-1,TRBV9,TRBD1,CASSARDRATYNEQFF,TGTGCCAGCAGCGCGAGGGACAGGGCAACCTACAATGAGCAGTTCTTC
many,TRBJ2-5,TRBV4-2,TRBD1,CASSQDPDRPETQYF,TGTGCCAGCAGCCAAGACCCGGACAGGCCAGAGACCCAGTACTTC
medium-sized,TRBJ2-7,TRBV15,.,CATSILGFTYEQYF,TGTGCCACCAGCATCCTGGGCTTCACCTACGAGCAGTACTTC
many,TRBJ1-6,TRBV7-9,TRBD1,CASSPRGTANSPLHF,TGTGCCAGCAGCCCCCGGGGGACAGCTAATTCACCCCTCCACTTT
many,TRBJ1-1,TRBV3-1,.,CASSPLWVGIAFF,TGTGCCAGCAGCCCTCTCTGGGTCGGTATAGCTTTCTTT
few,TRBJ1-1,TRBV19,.,CASTFEGIRTEAFF,TGTGCCAGTACGTTTGAGGGAATTCGCACTGAAGCTTTCTTT
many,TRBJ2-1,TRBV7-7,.,CASSRERVNEQFF,TGTGCCAGCAGCAGAGAGCGCGTTAATGAGCAGTTCTTC
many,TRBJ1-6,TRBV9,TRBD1,CASSVFDRDNSPLHF,TGTGCCAGCAGCGTTTTTGACAGGGACAATTCACCCCTCCACTTT
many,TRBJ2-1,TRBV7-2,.,CASSWKAEISYNEQFF,TGTGCCAGCAGCTGGAAAGCGGAAATTTCCTACAATGAGCAGTTCTTC
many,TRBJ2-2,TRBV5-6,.,CASSLGSAGELFF,TGTGCCAGCAGCTTGGGGTCAGCCGGGGAGCTGTTTTTT
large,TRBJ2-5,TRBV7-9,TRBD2,CASSSLLAGGQETQYF,TGTGCCAGCAGCTCACTTCTAGCGGGAGGGCAAGAGACCCAGTACTTC
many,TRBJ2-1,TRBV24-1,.,CATSDWTDNEQFF,TGTGCCACCAGTGACTGGACAGACAATGAGCAGTTCTTC
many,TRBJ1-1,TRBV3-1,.,CASSLGPANTEAFF,TGTGCCAGCAGTCTCGGACCAGCGAACACTGAAGCTTTCTTT
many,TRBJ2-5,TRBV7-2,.,CASSYFGGYQETQYF,TGTGCCAGCAGCTACTTTGGGGGGTACCAAGAGACCCAGTACTTC
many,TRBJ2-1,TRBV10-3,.,CAISESRDTFYNEQFF,TGTGCCATCAGTGAGTCCCGGGACACCTTCTACAATGAGCAGTTCTTC
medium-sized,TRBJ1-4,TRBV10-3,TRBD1,CAISRGQGAQNEKLFF,TGTGCCATCAGTCGGGGACAGGGGGCGCAAAATGAAAAACTGTTTTTT
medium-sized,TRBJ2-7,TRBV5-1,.,CASSSSLSYEQYF,TGCGCCAGCAGCTCGTCCCTATCCTACGAGCAGTACTTC
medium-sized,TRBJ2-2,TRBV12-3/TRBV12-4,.,CASSHNREPGELFF,TGTGCCAGCAGTCACAATAGGGAGCCGGGGGAGCTGTTTTTT
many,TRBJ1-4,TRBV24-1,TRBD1,CATSQGQPNEKLFF,TGTGCCACCAGTCAGGGACAGCCTAATGAAAAACTGTTTTTT
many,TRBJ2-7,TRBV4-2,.,CASSQETGSGEQYF,TGTGCCAGCAGCCAAGAAACAGGAAGCGGCGAGCAGTACTTC
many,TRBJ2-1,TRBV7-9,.,CASSLGSNSYNEQFF,TGTGCCAGCAGCTTAGGCTCTAACTCCTACAATGAGCAGTTCTTC
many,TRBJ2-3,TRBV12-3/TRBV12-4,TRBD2,CASSPRTSGFADTQYF,TGTGCCAGCAGTCCCCGGACTAGCGGGTTTGCAGATACGCAGTATTTT
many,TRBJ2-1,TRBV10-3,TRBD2,CAISTSGSYNEQFF,TGTGCCATCAGTACTAGCGGGAGCTACAATGAGCAGTTCTTC
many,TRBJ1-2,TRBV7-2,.,CASSFGSTNYGYTF,TGTGCCAGCAGCTTCGGCAGCACTAACTATGGCTACACCTTC
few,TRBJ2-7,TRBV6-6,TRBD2,CASFGTSGRARYEQYF,TGTGCCAGTTTCGGGACTAGCGGGAGGGCCCGGTACGAGCAGTACTTC
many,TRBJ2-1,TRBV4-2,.,CASSGLSGENEQFF,TGTGCCAGCAGTGGACTGTCGGGGGAAAATGAGCAGTTCTTC
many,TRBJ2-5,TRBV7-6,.,CASSFGETQYF,TGTGCCAGCAGCTTCGGCGAGACCCAGTACTTC
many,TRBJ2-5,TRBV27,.,CASSLRNQETQYF,TGTGCCAGCAGTTTAAGAAACCAAGAGACCCAGTACTTC
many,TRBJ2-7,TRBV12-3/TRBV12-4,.,CASSLVGRGYEQYF,TGTGCCAGCAGTTTAGTAGGCAGAGGCTACGAGCAGTACTTC
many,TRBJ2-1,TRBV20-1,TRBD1,CSARAGTGVHEQFF,TGCAGTGCTAGGGCCGGGACAGGGGTTCATGAGCAGTTCTTC
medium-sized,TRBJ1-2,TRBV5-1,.,CASSLVAFGYGYTF,TGCGCCAGCAGCTTGGTAGCCTTCGGCTATGGCTACACCTTC
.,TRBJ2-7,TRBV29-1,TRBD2,CSVGGTGTSGRALGYEQYF,TGCAGCGTTGGAGGGACCGGGACTAGCGGGAGGGCCCTCGGATACGAGCAGTACTTC
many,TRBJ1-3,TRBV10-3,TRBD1,CAIRTGTGRGNTIYF,TGTGCCATCAGGACCGGGACAGGGCGTGGAAACACCATATATTTT
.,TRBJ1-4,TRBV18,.,CASSIRGAEKLFF,TGTGCCAGCTCAATAAGGGGCGCAGAAAAACTGTTTTTT
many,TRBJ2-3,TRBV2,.,CASSERVTDTQYF,TGTGCCAGCAGTGAGCGGGTCACAGATACGCAGTATTTT
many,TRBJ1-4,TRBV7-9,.,CASSPRTHAGRPEKLFF,TGTGCCAGCAGCCCACGAACTCACGCTGGGCGCCCCGAAAAACTGTTTTTT
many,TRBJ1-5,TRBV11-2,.,CASSLDSNQPQHF,TGTGCCAGCAGCTTAGATTCGAATCAGCCCCAGCATTTT
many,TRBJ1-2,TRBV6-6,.,CASSYEWVGDYGYTF,TGTGCCAGCAGTTACGAATGGGTGGGAGACTATGGCTACACCTTC
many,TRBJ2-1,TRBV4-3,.,CASSQEWWGGEQFF,TGCGCCAGCAGCCAAGAATGGTGGGGTGGTGAGCAGTTCTTC
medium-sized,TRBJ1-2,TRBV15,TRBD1,CATSRDPRTGSSYTF,TGTGCCACCAGCAGAGACCCTCGGACAGGCTCAAGTTACACCTTC
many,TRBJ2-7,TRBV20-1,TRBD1,CSAWTGTEQYF,TGCAGTGCTTGGACAGGGACCGAGCAGTACTTC
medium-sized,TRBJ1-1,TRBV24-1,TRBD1,CATSQPAGRRDRFMNTEAFF,TGTGCCACCAGTCAGCCGGCGGGACGCCGGGACAGATTTATGAACACTGAAGCTTTCTTT
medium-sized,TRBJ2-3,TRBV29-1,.,CSVVRVSSTDTQYF,TGCAGCGTTGTAAGAGTTTCTAGCACAGATACGCAGTATTTT
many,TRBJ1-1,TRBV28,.,CASVRTVNTEAFF,TGTGCCAGCGTAAGGACAGTAAACACTGAAGCTTTCTTT
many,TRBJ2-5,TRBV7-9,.,CASRPQGETQYF,TGTGCCAGCAGACCACAAGGGGAGACCCAGTACTTC
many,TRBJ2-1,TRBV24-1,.,CATSGWGAGSYNEQFF,TGTGCCACCAGTGGGTGGGGGGCCGGGTCCTACAATGAGCAGTTCTTC
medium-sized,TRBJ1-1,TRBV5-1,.,CASSLALNTEAFF,TGCGCCAGCAGCTTGGCCTTAAACACTGAAGCTTTCTTT
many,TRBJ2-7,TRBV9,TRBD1,CASSVGPTGGSYEQYF,TGTGCCAGCAGCGTAGGACCGACAGGGGGCTCCTACGAGCAGTACTTC
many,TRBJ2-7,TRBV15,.,CATSRGRDSGYEQYF,TGTGCCACCAGCAGAGGGCGAGATAGCGGCTACGAGCAGTACTTC
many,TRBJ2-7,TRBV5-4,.,CASSSYEQYF,TGTGCCAGCAGCTCCTACGAGCAGTACTTC
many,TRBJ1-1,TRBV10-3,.,CATRDTPNTEAFF,TGTGCCACCCGGGACACTCCGAACACTGAAGCTTTCTTT
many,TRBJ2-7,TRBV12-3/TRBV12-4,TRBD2,CASSLSSGRDEQYF,TGTGCCAGCAGTTTATCTAGCGGGAGAGATGAGCAGTACTTC
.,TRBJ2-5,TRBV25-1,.,CASSFSTRETQYF,TGTGCCAGCAGTTTTTCGACACGGGAGACCCAGTACTTC